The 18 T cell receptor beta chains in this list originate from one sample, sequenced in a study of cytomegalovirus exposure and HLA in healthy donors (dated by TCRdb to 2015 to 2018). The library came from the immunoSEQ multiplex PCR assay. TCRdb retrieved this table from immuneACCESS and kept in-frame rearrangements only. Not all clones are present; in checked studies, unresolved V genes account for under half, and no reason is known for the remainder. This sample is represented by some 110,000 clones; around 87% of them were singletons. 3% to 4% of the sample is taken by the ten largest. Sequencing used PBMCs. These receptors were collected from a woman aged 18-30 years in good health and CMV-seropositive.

Written as DNA, the CDR3 is TGCGCCAGCAGCCACCCCACCGGGACAGGGTGGGACGAGACCCAGTACTTC. Its protein is CASSHPTGTGWDETQYF. V is TRBV4-1 and J is TRBJ2-5; 9 positions agree with TRBD1. After removal of 3 bases from V and 5 bases from J, the junction contained 13 bases not matched to a gene. This CDR3 contains 17 residues. Germline V gene sequence: CDR1 MGHRA, CDR2 YSYEKL.

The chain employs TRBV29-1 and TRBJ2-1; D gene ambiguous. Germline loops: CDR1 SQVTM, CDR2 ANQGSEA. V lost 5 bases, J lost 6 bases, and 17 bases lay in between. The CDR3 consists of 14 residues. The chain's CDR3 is CSVPSLVVGNEQFF. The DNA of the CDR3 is TGCAGCGTTCCGAGCCTAGTCGTAGGCAATGAGCAGTTCTTC.

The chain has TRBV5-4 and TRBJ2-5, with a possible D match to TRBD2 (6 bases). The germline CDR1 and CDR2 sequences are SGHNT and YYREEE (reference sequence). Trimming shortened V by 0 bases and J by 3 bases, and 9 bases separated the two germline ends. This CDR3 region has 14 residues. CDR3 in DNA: TGTGCCAGCAGCTTGGGGGGACTGGAAGAGACCCAGTACTTC. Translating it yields CASSLGGLEETQYF.

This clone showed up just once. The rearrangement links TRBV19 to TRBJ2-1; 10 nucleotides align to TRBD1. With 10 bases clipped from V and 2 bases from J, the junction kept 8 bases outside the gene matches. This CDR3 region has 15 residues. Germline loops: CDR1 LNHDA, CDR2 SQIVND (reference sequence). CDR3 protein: CATRQGQGPYNEQFF. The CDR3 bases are TGTGCCACCCGACAGGGACAGGGGCCCTACAATGAGCAGTTCTTC.

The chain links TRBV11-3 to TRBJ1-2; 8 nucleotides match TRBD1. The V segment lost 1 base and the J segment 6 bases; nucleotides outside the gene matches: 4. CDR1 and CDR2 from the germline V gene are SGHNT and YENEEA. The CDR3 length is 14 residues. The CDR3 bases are TGTGCCAGCAGCTTAGTCAGGGGGCCGAATGGCTACACCTTC. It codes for CASSLVRGPNGYTF. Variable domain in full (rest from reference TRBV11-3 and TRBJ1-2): EAGVVQSPRYKIIEKKQPVAFWCNPISGHNTLYWYLQNLGQGPELLIRYENEEAVDDSQLPKDRFSAERLKGVDSTLKIQPAELGDSAVYLCASSLVRGPNGYTFGSGTRLTVV.

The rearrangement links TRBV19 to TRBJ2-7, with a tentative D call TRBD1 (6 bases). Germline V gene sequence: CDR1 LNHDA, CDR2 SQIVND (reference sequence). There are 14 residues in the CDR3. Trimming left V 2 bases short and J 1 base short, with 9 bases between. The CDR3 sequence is CASSIQGSSYEQYF. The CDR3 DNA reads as TGTGCCAGTAGTATACAGGGGTCTTCCTACGAGCAGTACTTC.

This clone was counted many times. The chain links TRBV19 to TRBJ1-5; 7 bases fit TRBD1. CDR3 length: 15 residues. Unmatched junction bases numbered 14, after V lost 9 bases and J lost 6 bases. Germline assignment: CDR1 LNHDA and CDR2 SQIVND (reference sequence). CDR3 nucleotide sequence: TGTGCCAGCCAGTGGGACAGTACTCTTATTCAGCCCCAGCATTTT. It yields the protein CASQWDSTLIQPQHF.

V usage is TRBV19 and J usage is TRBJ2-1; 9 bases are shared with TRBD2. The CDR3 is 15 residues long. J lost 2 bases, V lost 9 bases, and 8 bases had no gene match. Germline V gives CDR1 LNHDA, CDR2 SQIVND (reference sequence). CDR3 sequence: CASHSLAGTYNEQFF. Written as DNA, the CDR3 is TGTGCCAGCCACTCCCTAGCGGGGACCTACAATGAGCAGTTCTTC. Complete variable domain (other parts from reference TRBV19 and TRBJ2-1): DGGITQSPKYLFRKEGQNVTLSCEQNLNHDAMYWYRQDPGQGLRLIYYSQIVNDFQKGDIAEGYSVSREKKESFPLTVTSAQKNPTAFYLCASHSLAGTYNEQFFGPGTRLTVL.

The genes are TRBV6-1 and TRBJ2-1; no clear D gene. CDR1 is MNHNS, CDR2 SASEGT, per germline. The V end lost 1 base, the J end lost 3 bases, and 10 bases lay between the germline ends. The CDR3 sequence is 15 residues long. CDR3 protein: CASSEELRVYNEQFF. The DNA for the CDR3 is TGTGCCAGCAGTGAAGAATTACGGGTCTACAATGAGCAGTTCTTC.

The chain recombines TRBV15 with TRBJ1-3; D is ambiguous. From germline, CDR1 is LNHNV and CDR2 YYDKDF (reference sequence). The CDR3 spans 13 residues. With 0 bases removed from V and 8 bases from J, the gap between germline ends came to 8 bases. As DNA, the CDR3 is TGTGCCACCAGCAGAGATAGGAGCGACACCATATATTTT. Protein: CATSRDRSDTIYF.

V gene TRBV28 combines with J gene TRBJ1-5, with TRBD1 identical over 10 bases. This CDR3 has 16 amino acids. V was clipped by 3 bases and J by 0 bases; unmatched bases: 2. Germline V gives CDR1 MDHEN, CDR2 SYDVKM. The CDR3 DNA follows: TGTGCCAGCAGTTTTTGGGACAGGGGTAGCAATCAGCCCCAGCATTTT. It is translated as CASSFWDRGSNQPQHF.

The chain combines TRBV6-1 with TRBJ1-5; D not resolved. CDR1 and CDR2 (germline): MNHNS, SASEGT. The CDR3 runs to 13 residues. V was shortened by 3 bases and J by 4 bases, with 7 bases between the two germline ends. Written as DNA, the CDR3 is TGTGCCAGCAGTGATTTTCAGAATCAGCCCCAGCATTTT. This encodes CASSDFQNQPQHF.

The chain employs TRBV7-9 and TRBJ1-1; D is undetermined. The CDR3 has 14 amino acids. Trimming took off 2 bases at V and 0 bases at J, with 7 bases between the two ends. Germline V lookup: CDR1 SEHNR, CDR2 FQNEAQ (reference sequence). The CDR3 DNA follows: TGTGCCAGCAGCTTAATAAACATGAACACTGAAGCTTTCTTT. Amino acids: CASSLINMNTEAFF. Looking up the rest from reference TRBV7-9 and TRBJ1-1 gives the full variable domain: DTGVSQNPRHKITKRGQNVTFRCDPISEHNRLYWYRQTLGQGPEFLTYFQNEAQLEKSRLLSDRFSAERPKGSFSTLEIQRTEQGDSAMYLCASSLINMNTEAFFGQGTRLTVV.

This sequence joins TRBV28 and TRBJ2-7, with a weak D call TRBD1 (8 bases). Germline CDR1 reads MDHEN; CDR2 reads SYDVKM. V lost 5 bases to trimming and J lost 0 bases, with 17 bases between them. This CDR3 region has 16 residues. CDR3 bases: TGTGCCAGCAGTGTAAACAGGGGGGGGAGCTCCTACGAGCAGTACTTC. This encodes CASSVNRGGSSYEQYF.

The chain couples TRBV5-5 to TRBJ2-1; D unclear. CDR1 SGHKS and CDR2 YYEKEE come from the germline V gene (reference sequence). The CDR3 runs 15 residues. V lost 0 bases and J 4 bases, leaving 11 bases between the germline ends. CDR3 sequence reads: CASSLERSRYNEQFF. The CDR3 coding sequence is TGTGCCAGCAGCTTGGAGAGGTCGCGGTACAATGAGCAGTTCTTC.

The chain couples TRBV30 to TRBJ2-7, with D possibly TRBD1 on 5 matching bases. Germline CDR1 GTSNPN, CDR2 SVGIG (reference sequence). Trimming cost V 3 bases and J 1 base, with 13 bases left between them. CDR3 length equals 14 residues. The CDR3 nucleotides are TGTGCCTGGAGCGTGCTAAGGGGATCCTACGAGCAGTACTTC. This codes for CAWSVLRGSYEQYF.

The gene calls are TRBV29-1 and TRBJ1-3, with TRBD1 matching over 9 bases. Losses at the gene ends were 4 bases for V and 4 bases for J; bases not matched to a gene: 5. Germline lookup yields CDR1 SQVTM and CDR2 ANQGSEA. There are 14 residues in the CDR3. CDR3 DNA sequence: TGCAGCGTTGGGACAGGGGTGAACGGAAACACCATATATTTT. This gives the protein CSVGTGVNGNTIYF.

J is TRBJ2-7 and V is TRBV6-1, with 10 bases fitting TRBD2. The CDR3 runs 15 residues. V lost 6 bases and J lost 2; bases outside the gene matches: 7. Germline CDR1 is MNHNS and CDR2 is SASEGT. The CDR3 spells CASRELAGSTYEQYF. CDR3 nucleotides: TGTGCCAGCAGGGAACTAGCGGGATCGACCTACGAGCAGTACTTC.